The T cell receptor (beta chain) under discussion was sequenced for a study of T cell repertoires in cytomegalovirus infection (dated by TCRdb to the late 2010s). For the wider study: Donor HLA type was relevant to the analysis, because carriage of CMV infection together with the matching HLA type was indicated by public TCR beta signatures.

This clonotype was counted between two and nine times. Its binding antigen is unknown. Nothing much larger sits one base from this clone, and base qualities are not available. CDR1 and CDR2 are read off the germline V gene as MGHDK and SYGVNS. V gives up 8 bases and J gives up 1 base, and the segment between their germline ends measures 11 bases. The CDR3 sequence holds 13 residues, the cysteine and phenylalanine included. CDR3 DNA is the only sequence kept; it has 39 bases, read in frame from the first base. The sequencer was an Illumina HiSeq 1500. The public reads were quality trimmed at Q25 with fastp and then assembled into clones with MiXCR by TCRdb, keeping productive beta chains. Duplicate CDR3 protein sequences are folded into a single record with the most common DNA and genes. The sample table holds 350,000 to 550,000 distinct CDR3 sequences, of which approximately 31% were seen once. The ten biggest clones cover about an eighth of the sample.

What the work shows at the level of the full study, not this receptor alone: Cumulative frequency of public TCR beta family members discriminated carriers of CMV infection plus the relevant HLA type in this cohort and an independent roughly 340-donor cohort. In the ex vivo response, HLA-C-restricted CMV-specific TCR beta clonotypes were dominant, and in two of eight donors the single most frequent clonotype came from this HLA-C-restricted group.

The sample consisted of PBMCs. The origin of this receptor is a human donor in good health (CMV status not recorded). Some clones in this sample may be carry-over from other donors' samples. The sequence joins TRBV25-1 to TRBJ1-1; the D gene is perhaps TRBD1, from 5 matching bases. The CDR3 protein sequence reads: CASGMTENTEAFF. Here is the DNA: TGTGCCAGCGGGATGACAGAGAACACTGAAGCTTTCTTT.